This T cell receptor (beta chain) was recovered during a study of T cell responses to AZD1222 COVID-19 vaccine. Overall study: Second-dose groups at about 4 or about 12 weeks were pooled. Whole-study results and caveats: Reportedly, nearly half the spike-specific TCRs target unmutated variant regions.

The protocol was immunoSEQ multiplex PCR, while the TCRdb copy is restricted to in-frame clones and leaves out a portion. The sample yields about 150,000 clones, 80% to 90% seen once. Concerning this clone itself: What it recognizes is unknown.

The V gene's germline CDR1 is MNHEY and CDR2 SMNVEV (reference sequence). CDR3 length: 12 residues. Trimming stripped 4 bases from V and 2 bases from J, with 2 bases between. The sequenced sample was peripheral blood, obtained on day 0 of AZD1222 vaccination. The chain links TRBV27 to TRBJ2-2, with D hard to call. This TCR came from an adult in good health. The CDR3 region is CASSSNTGELFF. The CDR3 bases are TGTGCCAGCAGTTCCAACACCGGGGAGCTGTTTTTT.